This TCR beta chain was identified in a study of blood T cell repertoires in COVID-19. Study information: T cells, B-cell-depleted T cells, or PBMCs supplied cDNA or gDNA.

The CDR3 is 16 amino acids. From germline, CDR1 is MNHEY and CDR2 SMNVEV (reference sequence). V lost 5 bases and J 0 bases, leaving 16 bases between the germline ends. The method was immunoSEQ multiplex PCR; TCRdb's version includes in-frame clones alone and lacks a portion of them. The table includes over 200,000 clones, 80% to 95% detected once. The genes are TRBV27 and TRBJ1-2; D might be TRBD1 (6 bases). The material sequenced was peripheral blood. The TCR comes from a person under 35 with COVID-19, enrolled during active disease. The CDR3: CASSLLGGAANYGYTF. DNA of the CDR3: TGTGCCAGCAGTCTCCTTGGGGGCGCCGCTAACTATGGCTACACCTTC.